These T cell receptor beta chains were read from a single sample in a study of T cell responses to AZD1222 COVID-19 vaccine. Clones were sequenced by immunoSEQ multiplex PCR, and TCRdb holds only the in-frame ones, with some missing. The table has about 98,000 clones, 86% seen once. Source: peripheral blood, taken on day 0 of AZD1222 vaccination. Every receptor here comes from an adult in good health. CDR3s include the opening cysteine and the closing phenylalanine or tryptophan. A D gene is named only where the DNA matches it firmly. Not every row has a clone size; where given, it reads once, few, many or a size class.

D gene | J gene | clone size | V gene | CDR3 protein | CDR3 DNA
TRBD2 | TRBJ2-3 | - | TRBV28 | CASLLAGRTPDTQYF | TGTGCCAGCCTCTTGGCCGGGAGGACGCCAGATACGCAGTATTTT
- | TRBJ1-2 | - | TRBV27 | CASSLIGDYGYTF | TGTGCCAGCAGTTTAATTGGGGACTATGGCTACACCTTC
TRBD2 | TRBJ2-7 | - | TRBV10-3 | CAISETSGRVPSSYEQYF | TGTGCCATCAGTGAAACTAGCGGGAGGGTCCCTAGCTCCTACGAGCAGTACTTC
- | TRBJ2-1 | - | TRBV3-1/TRBV3-2 | CASSDRPGGGNEQFF | TGTGCCAGCAGTGACCGGCCCGGAGGGGGCAATGAGCAGTTCTTC
- | TRBJ1-2 | - | TRBV12-3/TRBV12-4 | CASSFGAYGYTF | TGTGCCAGCAGTTTTGGGGCCTATGGCTACACCTTC
TRBD1 | TRBJ2-6 | - | TRBV2 | CASSPDRGAGANVLTF | TGTGCCAGCAGTCCGGACAGGGGTGCCGGGGCCAACGTCCTGACTTTC
- | TRBJ2-1 | - | TRBV3-1/TRBV3-2 | CASSQVAGSSYNEQFF | TGTGCCAGCAGCCAAGTAGCAGGCAGCTCCTACAATGAGCAGTTCTTC
- | TRBJ1-1 | - | TRBV21-1 | CASPPHRGNTEAFF | TGTGCCAGCCCCCCCCACAGGGGGAACACTGAAGCTTTCTTT
TRBD2 | TRBJ2-1 | once | TRBV19 | CASIQRGGNEQFF | TGTGCCAGTATACAGCGGGGGGGCAATGAGCAGTTCTTC
TRBD2 | TRBJ2-1 | - | TRBV3-1/TRBV3-2 | CASSQGLAGVNNEQFF | TGTGCCAGCAGCCAGGGACTAGCGGGAGTTAACAATGAGCAGTTCTTC
- | TRBJ2-6 | - | TRBV30 | CAWSAMEDWGANVLTF | TGTGCCTGGAGTGCCATGGAAGATTGGGGGGCCAACGTCCTGACTTTC
- | TRBJ2-7 | once | TRBV18 | CASSQTDRYEQYF | TGTGCCAGCTCCCAGACGGACCGGTACGAGCAGTACTTC
- | TRBJ2-7 | - | TRBV4-3 | CASSQDRISHEQYF | TGCGCCAGCAGCCAAGACAGAATCAGCCACGAGCAGTACTTC
TRBD1 | TRBJ2-1 | - | TRBV20-1 | CSASYRGQNEQFF | TGCAGTGCTAGTTACAGGGGGCAGAATGAGCAGTTCTTC
TRBD2 | TRBJ2-1 | - | TRBV12-3/TRBV12-4 | CASSLLADHEQFF | TGTGCCAGCAGTTTACTAGCGGACCATGAGCAGTTCTTC
- | TRBJ2-3 | few | TRBV7-2 | CASSSPGVSTDTQYF | TGTGCCAGCAGCTCCCCCGGGGTGAGCACAGATACGCAGTATTTT